This T cell receptor (beta chain) derives from a study of T cell responses to AZD1222 COVID-19 vaccine. This clone was counted only a few times. Its antigen remains unknown. Sequencing used immunoSEQ multiplex PCR; TCRdb keeps in-frame clones, though not all of them. There are about 44,000 clones in the sample; around 80% occur only once, and about 3.6% lies in the top ten. Germline values: CDR1 MNHEY, CDR2 SVGAGI. The CDR3 extends over 14 amino acids. V lost 5 bases, J lost 0 bases, and 10 bases lay in between. Study-wide results and limits: Spike regions recognized by vaccine-associated CD4 TCRs spanned the protein, led by 160-218 and 743-854. The donors showed a predominance of white British ancestry and of females, with possible underestimation of clonal diversity. Nearly half of the spike-specific TCRs reportedly recognize variant regions that carry no mutations. Repertoires in all cases were sampled only once the peak T cell response had passed.

The TCR originated in an adult in good health. The chain couples TRBV6-5 to TRBJ1-2, with a tentative D call TRBD1 (6 bases). The sequenced sample was peripheral blood, obtained on day 0 of AZD1222 vaccination. For the CDR3, the DNA is TGTGCCAGCAGTATCCGACAGGCTAACTATGGCTACACCTTC. Translation gives CASSIRQANYGYTF.